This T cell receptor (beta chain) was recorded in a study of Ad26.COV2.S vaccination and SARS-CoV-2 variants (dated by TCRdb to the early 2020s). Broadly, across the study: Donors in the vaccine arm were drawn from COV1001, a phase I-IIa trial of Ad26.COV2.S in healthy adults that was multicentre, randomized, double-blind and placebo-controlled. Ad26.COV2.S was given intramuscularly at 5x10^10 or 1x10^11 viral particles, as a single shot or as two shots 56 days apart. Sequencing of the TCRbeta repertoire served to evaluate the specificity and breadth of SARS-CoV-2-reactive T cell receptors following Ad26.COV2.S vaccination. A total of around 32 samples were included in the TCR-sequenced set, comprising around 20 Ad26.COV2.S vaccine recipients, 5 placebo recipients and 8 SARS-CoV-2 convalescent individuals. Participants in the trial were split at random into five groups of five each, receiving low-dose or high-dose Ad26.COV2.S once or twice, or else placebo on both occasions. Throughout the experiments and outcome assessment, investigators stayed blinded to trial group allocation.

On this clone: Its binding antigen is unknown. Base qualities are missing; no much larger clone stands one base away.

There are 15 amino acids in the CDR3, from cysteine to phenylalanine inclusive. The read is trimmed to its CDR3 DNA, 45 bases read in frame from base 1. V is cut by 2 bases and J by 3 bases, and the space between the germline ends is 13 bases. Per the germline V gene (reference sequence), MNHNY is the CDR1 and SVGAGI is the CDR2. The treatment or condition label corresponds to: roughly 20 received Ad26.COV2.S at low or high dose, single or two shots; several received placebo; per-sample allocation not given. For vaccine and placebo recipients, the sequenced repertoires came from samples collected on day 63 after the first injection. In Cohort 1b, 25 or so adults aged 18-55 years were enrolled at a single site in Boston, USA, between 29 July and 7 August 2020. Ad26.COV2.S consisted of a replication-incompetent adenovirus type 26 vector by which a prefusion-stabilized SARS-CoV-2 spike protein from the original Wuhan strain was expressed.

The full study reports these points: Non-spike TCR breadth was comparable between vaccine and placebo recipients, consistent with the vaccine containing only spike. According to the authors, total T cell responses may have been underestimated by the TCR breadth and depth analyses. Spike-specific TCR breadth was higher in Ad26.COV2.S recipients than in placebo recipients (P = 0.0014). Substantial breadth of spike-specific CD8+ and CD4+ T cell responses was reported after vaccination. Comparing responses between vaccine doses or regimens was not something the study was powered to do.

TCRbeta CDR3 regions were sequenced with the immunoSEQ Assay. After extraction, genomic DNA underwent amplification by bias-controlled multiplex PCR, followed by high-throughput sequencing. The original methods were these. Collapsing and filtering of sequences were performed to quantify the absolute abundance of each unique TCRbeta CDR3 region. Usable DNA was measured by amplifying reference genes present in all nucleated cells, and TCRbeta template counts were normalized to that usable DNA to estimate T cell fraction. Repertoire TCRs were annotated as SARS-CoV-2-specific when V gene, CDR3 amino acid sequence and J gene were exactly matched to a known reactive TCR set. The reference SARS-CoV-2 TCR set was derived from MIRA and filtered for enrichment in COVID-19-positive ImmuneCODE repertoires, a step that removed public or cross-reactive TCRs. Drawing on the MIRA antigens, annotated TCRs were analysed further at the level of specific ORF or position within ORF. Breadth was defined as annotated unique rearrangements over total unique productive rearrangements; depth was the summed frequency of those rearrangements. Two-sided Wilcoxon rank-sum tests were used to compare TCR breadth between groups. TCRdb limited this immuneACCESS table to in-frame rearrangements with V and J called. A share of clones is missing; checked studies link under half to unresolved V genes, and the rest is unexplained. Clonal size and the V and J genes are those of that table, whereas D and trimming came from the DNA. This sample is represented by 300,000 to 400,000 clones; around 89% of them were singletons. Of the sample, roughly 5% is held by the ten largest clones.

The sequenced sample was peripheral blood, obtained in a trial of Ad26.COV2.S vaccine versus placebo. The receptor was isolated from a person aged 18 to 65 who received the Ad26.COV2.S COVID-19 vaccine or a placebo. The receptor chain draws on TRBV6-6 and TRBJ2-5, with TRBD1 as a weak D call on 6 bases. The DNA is TGTGCCAGCAGTTACAACACAGGGTCCAAAGAGACCCAGTACTTC. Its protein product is CASSYNTGSKETQYF.